Listed below are T cell receptor beta chains from one sample, sequenced in a study of post-analysis software for immune sequencing data. Each CDR3 protein gets one entry after TCRdb re-called the PCR reads with MiXCR. The sample consists of under 200,000 distinct CDR3 sequences, about 37% of them appearing once. Here the sequenced sample was blood, taken after autologous hematopoietic stem cell transplantation. The source is a girl between 5 and 17 years old with multiple sclerosis. Both conserved end residues are part of each CDR3. Each record gives: CDR3 protein, V gene.

CDR3aa: CASLKEGSGTGAFF
v_gene: TRBV2

CDR3aa: CSVEPPGPSTDTQYF
v_gene: TRBV29-1

CDR3aa: CASMGNEQFF
v_gene: TRBV2

CDR3aa: CAISDHLPTSSTDTQYF
v_gene: TRBV10-3

CDR3aa: CASSWYEGGYTFGSGTTKLQFF
v_gene: TRBV12-3/TRBV12-4

CDR3aa: CASQRATTEAFF
v_gene: TRBV6-5

CDR3aa: CSARDPAGGGGNEQFF
v_gene: TRBV20-1

CDR3aa: CASRDGRPSSYNEQFF
v_gene: TRBV5-1

CDR3aa: CSASRTRTAYEQYF
v_gene: TRBV20-1

CDR3aa: CASSLETQGYGYTF
v_gene: TRBV5-5

CDR3aa: CASSVGEETEAFF
v_gene: TRBV9

CDR3aa: CASSLAQTKQETQFF
v_gene: TRBV5-1

CDR3aa: CASSNTGTVNSPLHF
v_gene: TRBV5-1

CDR3aa: CSVSGSVLTEQFF
v_gene: TRBV29-1

CDR3aa: CASSPEPVTNTGELFF
v_gene: TRBV3-1

CDR3aa: CATSDWTGAASYTF
v_gene: TRBV24-1

CDR3aa: CSASTGPGAFF
v_gene: TRBV20-1

CDR3aa: CAIRAGGLVYEQYF
v_gene: TRBV10-3

CDR3aa: CASRTFGTGGREQYF
v_gene: TRBV6-5

CDR3aa: CASSGLVTSGELFF
v_gene: TRBV6-5

CDR3aa: CASSLRSGPHTF
v_gene: TRBV3-1

CDR3aa: CASSRDRGNEAFF
v_gene: TRBV7-3

CDR3aa: CASSGWTSGEQYF
v_gene: TRBV2

CDR3aa: CASMLGGKSTDTQYF
v_gene: TRBV10-2

CDR3aa: CASSQVVGYEQYF
v_gene: TRBV3-1

CDR3aa: CASSPLDPAGGYTF
v_gene: TRBV5-1

CDR3aa: CASTPGGATQYF
v_gene: TRBV6-6

CDR3aa: CASNTQRYYNYGYTF
v_gene: TRBV28

CDR3aa: CASSRMAGEEQFF
v_gene: TRBV5-5

CDR3aa: CASSPMGGAGANVLTF
v_gene: TRBV5-1

CDR3aa: CASTVGGYSVHNEQFF
v_gene: TRBV6-6

CDR3aa: CSARDGGQGVYEQYF
v_gene: TRBV20-1

CDR3aa: CASSPPSGPAREQYF
v_gene: TRBV7-9

CDR3aa: CASSPRRSTSTDTQYF
v_gene: TRBV7-8

CDR3aa: CASSERPGYPNQPQHF
v_gene: TRBV6-1

CDR3aa: CASSLYFQGAGTNYGYTF
v_gene: TRBV28

CDR3aa: CASSLRREGEQFF
v_gene: TRBV5-1

CDR3aa: CASSQTLAGASSYNEQFF
v_gene: TRBV28

CDR3aa: CATSHSGVAKNIQYF
v_gene: TRBV15

CDR3aa: CASSYSEGQGSWDF
v_gene: TRBV6-5

CDR3aa: CASSPGTTTDTQYF
v_gene: TRBV7-9

CDR3aa: CASHRGGYTDTQYF
v_gene: TRBV28

CDR3aa: CSADRAQDSDEQFF
v_gene: TRBV20-1

CDR3aa: CASSKDSRSTDTQYF
v_gene: TRBV7-2

CDR3aa: CASSLRAGSQPQHF
v_gene: TRBV27

CDR3aa: CSAQGLAGTDTQYF
v_gene: TRBV20-1

CDR3aa: CASSPRLAEYTDTQYF
v_gene: TRBV4-2

CDR3aa: CASSPGGTQRRYNEQFF
v_gene: TRBV7-2

CDR3aa: CASSVGQGPGPQHF
v_gene: TRBV9

CDR3aa: CAWNRDSVAEAFF
v_gene: TRBV30

CDR3aa: CASSPGTGTYEQYF
v_gene: TRBV5-1

CDR3aa: CASRRLAGVVDEQFF
v_gene: TRBV19

CDR3aa: CASSLARTSSNEQFF
v_gene: TRBV5-1